This is a list of T cell receptor beta chains from one sample in a study of shared clonotypes between healthy human individuals. Produced via immunoSEQ multiplex PCR; TCRdb's table is partial and in-frame only. The profile shows 2 million to 2.5 million clones, roughly 94% of them singletons. What was sequenced was naive CD8+ T cells sorted from blood. Source of these receptors: a man aged 18 to 30 in good health. Each CDR3 is given with its conserved first and last residue. A D gene is named only where the DNA matches it firmly. A row's size may be missing; if present it is once, few, many or a size class.

TRBJ2-1	-	TRBV9	-	CASSTNGLGSPNEQFF	TGTGCCAGCAGCACAAATGGCCTAGGATCCCCTAATGAGCAGTTCTTC
TRBJ2-1	-	TRBV20-1	-	CSALTGNEQFF	TGCAGTGCCTTGACTGGCAATGAGCAGTTCTTC
TRBJ2-7	TRBD2	TRBV5-1	-	CASSLFGGGTYEQYF	TGCGCCAGCAGCTTGTTCGGCGGGGGGACCTACGAGCAGTACTTC
TRBJ1-5	TRBD1	TRBV9	-	CASSTGTGNQPQHF	TGTGCCAGCAGCACAGGGACAGGAAATCAGCCCCAGCATTTT
TRBJ2-1	TRBD2	TRBV7-8	-	CASSPRTSGGTAGYNEQFF	TGTGCCAGCAGCCCACGGACTAGCGGGGGGACTGCCGGCTACAATGAGCAGTTCTTC
TRBJ1-2	-	TRBV5-1	-	CASSLAEGDYGYTF	TGCGCCAGCAGCTTGGCCGAAGGGGACTATGGCTACACCTTC
TRBJ1-1	-	TRBV27	-	CASSSYWGDTEAFF	TGTGCCAGCAGTAGCTACTGGGGAGATACTGAAGCTTTCTTT
TRBJ2-7	TRBD1	TRBV27	-	CASSLGTGSEQYF	TGTGCCAGCAGTTTGGGGACAGGGAGCGAGCAGTACTTC
TRBJ2-1	-	TRBV11-3	once	CASSFSGGPNVEQFF	TGTGCCAGCAGCTTCTCCGGGGGGCCTAACGTTGAGCAGTTCTTC
TRBJ2-7	-	TRBV7-8	-	CASSQTGGREQYF	TGTGCCAGCAGCCAAACGGGGGGCCGCGAGCAGTACTTC
TRBJ2-5	-	TRBV11-2	-	CASSLAQETQYF	TGTGCCAGCAGCTTAGCACAAGAGACCCAGTACTTC
TRBJ2-6	-	TRBV19	-	CASSPIVGANVLTF	TGTGCCAGTAGCCCAATTGTAGGGGCCAACGTCCTGACTTTC
TRBJ2-7	-	TRBV5-6	-	CASSSQYRGGYEQYF	TGTGCCAGCAGCTCACAATACAGGGGAGGTTACGAGCAGTACTTC
TRBJ2-3	-	TRBV4-1	-	CASSQDGTAQYF	TGCGCCAGCAGCCAAGATGGGACGGCGCAGTATTTT
TRBJ2-7	-	TRBV5-6	-	CASSSAEEVHYEQYF	TGTGCCAGCAGCTCGGCCGAGGAGGTTCATTACGAGCAGTACTTC
TRBJ2-3	-	TRBV4-1	-	CASSPASASQDTQYF	TGCGCCAGCAGCCCCGCCTCGGCCTCCCAAGATACGCAGTATTTT
TRBJ2-7	-	TRBV7-3	-	CASSPEASREQYF	TGTGCCAGCAGCCCCGAGGCCTCGAGGGAGCAGTACTTC
TRBJ1-2	TRBD1	TRBV6-4	-	CASSDTGGSFGYTF	TGTGCCAGCAGTGACACAGGGGGGTCTTTTGGCTACACCTTC
TRBJ2-1	TRBD2	TRBV7-8	-	CASSLTSGSEVYNEQFF	TGTGCCAGCAGCTTAACTAGCGGGAGCGAAGTGTACAATGAGCAGTTCTTC
TRBJ2-1	-	TRBV6-5	once	CASSPASSYNEQFF	TGTGCCAGCAGTCCGGCCTCCTCCTACAATGAGCAGTTCTTC
TRBJ2-7	TRBD1	TRBV27	-	CASSNRQGIGYEQYF	TGTGCCAGCAGTAATCGACAGGGGATTGGCTACGAGCAGTACTTC
TRBJ2-3	TRBD2	TRBV4-3	-	CASSQETSGLTDTQYF	TGCGCCAGCAGCCAAGAGACTAGCGGTCTCACAGATACGCAGTATTTT
TRBJ2-7	-	TRBV12-1	-	CASSRMGF	TGTGCCAGCAGCCGAATGGGGTTC
TRBJ2-7	-	TRBV6-1	once	CASNDTGPGGEQYF	TGTGCCAGCAATGACACCGGACCGGGTGGCGAGCAGTACTTC
TRBJ2-3	-	TRBV10-3	-	CAISGDTDTQYF	TGTGCCATCAGTGGCGACACAGATACGCAGTATTTT
TRBJ2-5	TRBD2	TRBV11-2	once	CASSQGTSEAETQYF	TGTGCCAGCAGCCAGGGGACTAGCGAGGCGGAGACCCAGTACTTC
TRBJ2-7	-	TRBV5-4	-	CASSFHGSYEQYF	TGTGCCAGCAGCTTCCACGGCTCCTACGAGCAGTACTTC
TRBJ2-3	-	TRBV11-3	-	CASRLDSTDTQYF	TGTGCCAGCAGATTGGACAGCACAGATACGCAGTATTTT
TRBJ2-1	TRBD1	TRBV7-9	-	CASSSGTGISYNEQFF	TGTGCCAGCAGCTCCGGGACAGGGATTTCCTACAATGAGCAGTTCTTC
TRBJ2-2	-	TRBV4-3	-	CASSQVYSDTGELFF	TGCGCCAGCAGCCAAGTCTACTCAGACACCGGGGAGCTGTTTTTT
TRBJ2-1	-	TRBV28	-	CASRKGLSSYNEQFF	TGTGCCAGCAGAAAAGGTCTAAGCTCCTACAATGAGCAGTTCTTC
TRBJ2-3	-	TRBV2	-	CASSELGGPEDTQYF	TGTGCCAGCAGTGAACTAGGGGGGCCTGAAGATACGCAGTATTTT
TRBJ1-3	-	TRBV7-3	-	CASSLYSLESSGNTIYF	TGTGCCAGCAGCCTTTATAGCCTGGAGAGCTCTGGAAACACCATATATTTT
TRBJ1-1	-	TRBV7-8	-	CASSLIPGNDAEAFF	TGTGCCAGCAGCTTAATACCGGGGAATGATGCTGAAGCTTTCTTT
TRBJ2-1	-	TRBV4-3	-	CASSQVRTSLGDEQFF	TGCGCCAGCAGCCAAGTGCGGACGTCTCTTGGCGATGAGCAGTTCTTC
TRBJ2-2	-	TRBV7-9	-	CASSLGQGGAGELFF	TGTGCCAGCAGCTTAGGCCAGGGAGGCGCCGGGGAGCTGTTTTTT
TRBJ2-7	TRBD1	TRBV27	-	CASSPGGTGYYEQYF	TGTGCCAGCAGTCCGGGTGGGACAGGCTATTACGAGCAGTACTTC
TRBJ2-2	-	TRBV7-9	-	CASSLVWENTGELFF	TGTGCCAGCAGCTTAGTTTGGGAGAACACCGGGGAGCTGTTTTTT
TRBJ2-7	-	TRBV6-5	-	CASSYRQDSYEQYF	TGTGCCAGCAGTTACCGCCAGGACTCCTACGAGCAGTACTTC
TRBJ1-1	-	TRBV28	-	CASRAGDDDTEAFF	TGTGCCAGCAGGGCCGGCGACGATGACACTGAAGCTTTCTTT
TRBJ2-7	TRBD2	TRBV4-1	-	CASSLGTSGSYEQYF	TGCGCCAGCAGCCTCGGGACTAGCGGATCCTACGAGCAGTACTTC
TRBJ2-1	-	TRBV4-1	-	CASSPRIVRRYNEQFF	TGCGCCAGCAGCCCGAGGATAGTCCGGCGGTACAATGAGCAGTTCTTC
TRBJ2-1	TRBD2	TRBV9	once	CASSPLAGGAVDEQFF	TGTGCCAGCAGCCCCCTAGCCGGGGGGGCCGTCGATGAGCAGTTCTTC
TRBJ1-6	-	TRBV27	-	CASSSSGAQPLHF	TGTGCCAGCAGTTCCTCGGGGGCTCAGCCCCTCCACTTT
TRBJ2-3	-	TRBV9	-	CASSVDGGTDTQYF	TGTGCCAGCAGCGTAGATGGGGGGACAGATACGCAGTATTTT
TRBJ2-5	-	TRBV18	-	CASSPEFQETQYF	TGTGCCAGCTCACCAGAGTTCCAAGAGACCCAGTACTTC